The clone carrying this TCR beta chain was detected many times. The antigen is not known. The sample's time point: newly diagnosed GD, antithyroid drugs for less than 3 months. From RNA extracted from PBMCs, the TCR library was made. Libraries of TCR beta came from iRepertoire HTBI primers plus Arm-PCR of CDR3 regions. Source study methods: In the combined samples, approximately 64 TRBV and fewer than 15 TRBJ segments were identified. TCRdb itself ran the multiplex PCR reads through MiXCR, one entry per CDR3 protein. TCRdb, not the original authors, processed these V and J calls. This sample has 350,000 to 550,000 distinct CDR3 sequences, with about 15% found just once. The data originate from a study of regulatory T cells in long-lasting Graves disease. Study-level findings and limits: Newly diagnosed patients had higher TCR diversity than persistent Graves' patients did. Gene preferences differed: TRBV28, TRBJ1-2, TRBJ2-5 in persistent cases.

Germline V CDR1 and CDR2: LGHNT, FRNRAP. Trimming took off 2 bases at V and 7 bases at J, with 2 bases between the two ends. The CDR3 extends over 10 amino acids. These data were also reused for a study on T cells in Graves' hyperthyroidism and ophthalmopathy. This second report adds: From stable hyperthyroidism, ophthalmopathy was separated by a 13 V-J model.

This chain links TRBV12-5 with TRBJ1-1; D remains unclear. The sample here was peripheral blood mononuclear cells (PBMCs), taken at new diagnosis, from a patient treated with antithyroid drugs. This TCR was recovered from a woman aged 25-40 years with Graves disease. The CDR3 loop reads CASGLNEAFF. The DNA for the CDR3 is TGTGCTAGTGGTTTGAATGAAGCTTTCTTT.